These T cell receptor beta chains were read from a single sample in a study of response to subunit inactivated influenza vaccine. MiXCR was run by TCRdb on the RT-PCR reads, yielding one entry per CDR3 protein. Altogether 200,000 to 300,000 distinct CDR3 sequences are present, about 12% being singletons, with the ten largest covering about 8%. The sample consisted of non-naive T cells sorted from PBMCs, taken 14 days before vaccination. These receptors were taken from a man over 45 who received an inactivated influenza vaccine. Each CDR3 is given with its conserved first and last residue. D genes are given only for firm matches. Only some rows state a clone size, as once, few, many or a class for expanded clones.

V gene: TRBV7-9; J gene: TRBJ2-7; CDR3 length: 12; D gene: .; clone size: .; CDR3 protein: CASQRNPGEQYF; CDR3 DNA: TGTGCCTCCCAACGGAACCCCGGGGAGCAGTACTTC
V gene: TRBV11-2; J gene: TRBJ2-1; CDR3 length: 16; D gene: .; clone size: few; CDR3 protein: CASSLRGGGNYNEQFF; CDR3 DNA: TGTGCCAGCAGCTTAAGGGGGGGAGGGAACTACAATGAGCAGTTCTTC
V gene: TRBV24-1; J gene: TRBJ2-5; CDR3 length: 15; D gene: .; clone size: .; CDR3 protein: CATGGGTTYQETQYF; CDR3 DNA: TGTGCCACAGGTGGAGGCACGACGTACCAAGAGACCCAGTACTTC
V gene: TRBV5-1; J gene: TRBJ2-5; CDR3 length: 14; D gene: TRBD2; clone size: few; CDR3 protein: CASSSGLAEETQYF; CDR3 DNA: TGCGCCAGCAGCTCGGGACTAGCGGAAGAGACCCAGTACTTC
V gene: TRBV11-1; J gene: TRBJ2-1; CDR3 length: 16; D gene: .; clone size: .; CDR3 protein: CASSLALNPGYNEQFF; CDR3 DNA: TGTGCCAGCAGCTTAGCGCTAAATCCAGGATACAATGAGCAGTTCTTC
V gene: TRBV30; J gene: TRBJ2-6; CDR3 length: 18; D gene: TRBD2; clone size: once; CDR3 protein: CAWRGGLAGGPGANVLTF; CDR3 DNA: TGTGCCTGGAGGGGGGGACTAGCGGGAGGTCCCGGGGCCAACGTCCTGACTTTC
V gene: TRBV7-8; J gene: TRBJ1-4; CDR3 length: 14; D gene: .; clone size: few; CDR3 protein: CASSFSVRAEKLFF; CDR3 DNA: TGTGCCAGCAGCTTTTCTGTTCGCGCTGAAAAACTGTTTTTT
V gene: TRBV5-1; J gene: TRBJ1-1; CDR3 length: 17; D gene: TRBD1; clone size: .; CDR3 protein: CASSIAGTGGIGAEAFF; CDR3 DNA: TGTGCCAGCAGCATAGCCGGGACAGGGGGTATAGGGGCTGAAGCTTTCTTT
V gene: TRBV9; J gene: TRBJ2-7; CDR3 length: 15; D gene: .; clone size: many; CDR3 protein: CASSVAVGSFYEQYF; CDR3 DNA: TGTGCCAGCAGCGTAGCTGTCGGCAGCTTCTACGAGCAGTACTTC
V gene: TRBV5-6; J gene: TRBJ2-2; CDR3 length: 13; D gene: TRBD2; clone size: few; CDR3 protein: CASLAGGTGELFF; CDR3 DNA: TGTGCCAGCCTAGCGGGAGGCACCGGGGAGCTGTTTTTT
V gene: TRBV10-3; J gene: TRBJ2-7; CDR3 length: 13; D gene: .; clone size: few; CDR3 protein: CAISPGLIGEQYF; CDR3 DNA: TGTGCCATCAGTCCAGGTCTAATCGGCGAGCAGTACTTC
V gene: TRBV6-2/TRBV6-3; J gene: TRBJ2-5; CDR3 length: 21; D gene: TRBD2; clone size: .; CDR3 protein: CASSYSLQWGLAGASQETQYF; CDR3 DNA: TGTGCCAGCAGTTACTCGCTGCAATGGGGACTAGCGGGGGCTAGCCAAGAGACCCAGTACTTC
V gene: TRBV20-1; J gene: TRBJ1-3; CDR3 length: 19; D gene: .; clone size: .; CDR3 protein: CSARELGAGGVLSGNTIYF; CDR3 DNA: TGCAGTGCTAGAGAATTGGGGGCAGGTGGGGTCCTCTCTGGAAACACCATATATTTT
V gene: TRBV5-1; J gene: TRBJ1-1; CDR3 length: 14; D gene: .; clone size: few; CDR3 protein: CASSSGTGDTEAFF; CDR3 DNA: TGCGCCAGCAGCTCGGGCACAGGAGACACTGAAGCTTTCTTT
V gene: TRBV4-3; J gene: TRBJ1-4; CDR3 length: 15; D gene: TRBD1; clone size: few; CDR3 protein: CASSHRQGQDEKLFF; CDR3 DNA: TGCGCCAGCAGCCACAGACAGGGTCAAGATGAAAAACTGTTTTTT
V gene: TRBV28; J gene: TRBJ2-7; CDR3 length: 15; D gene: TRBD2; clone size: many; CDR3 protein: CASSSLAGGIYEQYF; CDR3 DNA: TGTGCCAGCAGTTCGTTAGCGGGAGGCATCTACGAGCAGTACTTC
V gene: TRBV7-8; J gene: TRBJ2-7; CDR3 length: 14; D gene: .; clone size: many; CDR3 protein: CASTPGTFLYEQYF; CDR3 DNA: TGTGCCAGCACCCCCGGGACTTTTCTCTACGAGCAGTACTTC
V gene: TRBV10-1; J gene: TRBJ2-5; CDR3 length: 14; D gene: TRBD1; clone size: .; CDR3 protein: CASSDDRGGETQYF; CDR3 DNA: TGCGCCAGCAGTGATGACAGGGGTGGAGAGACCCAGTACTTC
V gene: TRBV24-1; J gene: TRBJ1-2; CDR3 length: 13; D gene: .; clone size: few; CDR3 protein: CATSGGDTDGYTF; CDR3 DNA: TGTGCCACCAGCGGCGGGGACACCGATGGCTACACCTTC
V gene: TRBV4-3; J gene: TRBJ1-1; CDR3 length: 13; D gene: .; clone size: .; CDR3 protein: CASSQELRNEAFF; CDR3 DNA: TGCGCCAGCAGCCAAGAATTGAGAAATGAAGCTTTCTTT
V gene: TRBV11-3; J gene: TRBJ2-1; CDR3 length: 15; D gene: .; clone size: few; CDR3 protein: CASSLGGRAGNEQFF; CDR3 DNA: TGTGCCAGCAGCTTAGGGGGCCGGGCCGGGAATGAGCAGTTCTTC
V gene: TRBV5-1; J gene: TRBJ1-4; CDR3 length: 16; D gene: TRBD1; clone size: .; CDR3 protein: CASSRTPGQGNEKLFF; CDR3 DNA: TGCGCCAGCAGTCGCACGCCGGGACAGGGAAATGAAAAACTGTTTTTT
V gene: TRBV4-2; J gene: TRBJ1-5; CDR3 length: 15; D gene: .; clone size: many; CDR3 protein: CASSQDRTYNQPQHF; CDR3 DNA: TGTGCCAGCAGCCAAGACCGGACTTACAATCAGCCCCAGCATTTT
V gene: TRBV7-7; J gene: TRBJ2-5; CDR3 length: 14; D gene: .; clone size: .; CDR3 protein: CASSARDGVETQYF; CDR3 DNA: TGTGCTAGCAGCGCCCGGGACGGGGTAGAGACCCAGTACTTC
V gene: TRBV15; J gene: TRBJ2-3; CDR3 length: 14; D gene: TRBD1; clone size: .; CDR3 protein: CSSRDREDTDTQYF; CDR3 DNA: TGTTCGTCCCGGGACAGAGAAGACACAGATACGCAGTATTTT
V gene: TRBV11-2; J gene: TRBJ1-1; CDR3 length: 16; D gene: .; clone size: few; CDR3 protein: CASRPRGAGWNTEAFF; CDR3 DNA: TGTGCCAGCAGACCTCGAGGGGCAGGATGGAACACTGAAGCTTTCTTT
V gene: TRBV28; J gene: TRBJ1-3; CDR3 length: 17; D gene: .; clone size: few; CDR3 protein: CATQDASYRLSGNTIYF; CDR3 DNA: TGTGCCACCCAGGACGCCAGCTACAGACTCTCTGGAAACACCATATATTTT
V gene: TRBV24-1; J gene: TRBJ2-2; CDR3 length: 16; D gene: TRBD1; clone size: .; CDR3 protein: CATKPGTGDNTGELFF; CDR3 DNA: TGTGCCACCAAGCCCGGGACAGGGGATAACACCGGGGAGCTGTTTTTT
V gene: TRBV7-9; J gene: TRBJ2-1; CDR3 length: 17; D gene: TRBD2; clone size: .; CDR3 protein: CASSPRPSGKTYNEQFF; CDR3 DNA: TGTGCCAGCAGCCCACGGCCTAGCGGGAAGACCTACAATGAGCAGTTCTTC
V gene: TRBV20-1; J gene: TRBJ2-2; CDR3 length: 13; D gene: .; clone size: .; CDR3 protein: CSASLGAGGELFF; CDR3 DNA: TGCAGTGCTAGTTTGGGGGCTGGCGGGGAGCTGTTTTTT
V gene: TRBV7-2; J gene: TRBJ2-2; CDR3 length: 17; D gene: .; clone size: .; CDR3 protein: CASSLAVALASTGELFF; CDR3 DNA: TGTGCCAGCAGCTTAGCGGTTGCTCTAGCGAGCACCGGGGAGCTGTTTTTT
V gene: TRBV6-1; J gene: TRBJ1-1; CDR3 length: 16; D gene: .; clone size: many; CDR3 protein: CASSETSGRGQAEAFF; CDR3 DNA: TGTGCCAGCAGTGAAACTTCGGGCAGGGGTCAAGCTGAAGCTTTCTTT
V gene: TRBV30; J gene: TRBJ1-1; CDR3 length: 12; D gene: TRBD1; clone size: many; CDR3 protein: CAWGQVRTEAFF; CDR3 DNA: TGTGCCTGGGGACAGGTGAGGACTGAAGCTTTCTTT
V gene: TRBV13; J gene: TRBJ1-2; CDR3 length: 13; D gene: .; clone size: .; CDR3 protein: CASSITGNYGYTF; CDR3 DNA: TGTGCCAGCAGCATAACAGGGAACTATGGCTACACCTTC
V gene: TRBV20-1; J gene: TRBJ2-1; CDR3 length: 15; D gene: TRBD2; clone size: many; CDR3 protein: CSARLAGGLYNEQFF; CDR3 DNA: TGCAGTGCTAGATTAGCGGGGGGCCTTTACAATGAGCAGTTCTTC
V gene: TRBV5-6; J gene: TRBJ2-7; CDR3 length: 15; D gene: TRBD1; clone size: .; CDR3 protein: CASSFTGARPYEQYF; CDR3 DNA: TGTGCCAGCAGCTTTACAGGGGCAAGGCCCTACGAGCAGTACTTC
V gene: TRBV7-2; J gene: TRBJ2-7; CDR3 length: 15; D gene: TRBD1; clone size: .; CDR3 protein: CASSSGQGAYYEQYF; CDR3 DNA: TGTGCCAGCAGCTCGGGACAGGGGGCTTACTACGAGCAGTACTTC
V gene: TRBV6-1; J gene: TRBJ2-7; CDR3 length: 17; D gene: .; clone size: few; CDR3 protein: CASSKQTPGHRSYEQYF; CDR3 DNA: TGTGCCAGCAGTAAACAAACCCCGGGACACCGATCCTACGAGCAGTACTTC
V gene: TRBV27; J gene: TRBJ2-7; CDR3 length: 13; D gene: .; clone size: .; CDR3 protein: CASSPHPAYEQYF; CDR3 DNA: TGTGCCAGCAGTCCCCACCCCGCCTACGAGCAGTACTTC
V gene: TRBV11-2; J gene: TRBJ2-2; CDR3 length: 15; D gene: .; clone size: many; CDR3 protein: CASSSLVRRGGELFF; CDR3 DNA: TGTGCCAGCAGCTCCCTGGTCAGGCGCGGCGGGGAGCTGTTTTTT
V gene: TRBV11-2; J gene: TRBJ2-5; CDR3 length: 15; D gene: .; clone size: .; CDR3 protein: CASSLLREPQETQYF; CDR3 DNA: TGTGCCAGCAGCTTACTTAGGGAGCCCCAAGAGACCCAGTACTTC
V gene: TRBV10-3; J gene: TRBJ2-1; CDR3 length: 17; D gene: TRBD1; clone size: once; CDR3 protein: CAISESVGTGGSNEQFF; CDR3 DNA: TGTGCCATCAGTGAGTCCGTTGGGACAGGGGGCTCGAATGAGCAGTTCTTC
V gene: TRBV2; J gene: TRBJ2-3; CDR3 length: 12; D gene: .; clone size: few; CDR3 protein: CASSELRDTQYF; CDR3 DNA: TGTGCCAGCAGTGAGCTGCGAGATACGCAGTATTTT
V gene: TRBV20-1; J gene: TRBJ1-6; CDR3 length: 15; D gene: .; clone size: .; CDR3 protein: CSATGSQTYNSPLHF; CDR3 DNA: TGCAGTGCTACCGGGTCCCAGACCTATAATTCACCCCTCCACTTT
V gene: TRBV19; J gene: TRBJ2-3; CDR3 length: 14; D gene: .; clone size: .; CDR3 protein: CASRDGPSTDTQYF; CDR3 DNA: TGTGCCAGTAGGGATGGACCTAGCACAGATACGCAGTATTTT
V gene: TRBV25-1; J gene: TRBJ2-1; CDR3 length: 16; D gene: TRBD2; clone size: .; CDR3 protein: CASSELGTSGSNEQFF; CDR3 DNA: TGTGCCAGCAGTGAATTGGGAACTAGCGGGAGCAATGAGCAGTTCTTC
V gene: TRBV3-1; J gene: TRBJ1-1; CDR3 length: 16; D gene: .; clone size: .; CDR3 protein: CASSQTSGKRGNEAFF; CDR3 DNA: TGTGCCAGCAGCCAGACTTCCGGGAAAAGGGGTAATGAAGCTTTCTTT